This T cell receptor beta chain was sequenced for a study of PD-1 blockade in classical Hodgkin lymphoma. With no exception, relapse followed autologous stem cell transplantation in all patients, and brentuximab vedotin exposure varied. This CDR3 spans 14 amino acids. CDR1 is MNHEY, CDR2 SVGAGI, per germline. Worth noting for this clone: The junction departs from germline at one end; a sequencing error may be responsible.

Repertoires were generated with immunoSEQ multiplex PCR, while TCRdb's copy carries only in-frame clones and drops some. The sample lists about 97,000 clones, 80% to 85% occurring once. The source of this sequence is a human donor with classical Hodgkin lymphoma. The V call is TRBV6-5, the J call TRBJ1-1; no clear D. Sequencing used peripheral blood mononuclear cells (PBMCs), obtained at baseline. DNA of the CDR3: TGTGCCAGCAGAGACTGGGGTGTGAACACTGAAACTTTCTTT. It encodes CASRDWGVNTETFF.